This T cell receptor (beta chain) was recorded in a study of shared clonotypes between healthy human individuals. Overall study results and limits: A limitation of the genetic and exposure-history diversity represented arose from few donors. Naive CD4 clonotypes overlapped across a handful of donors at approximately 5.5%.

As to this clone: Its cognate antigen is unknown.

Each replicate PCR on the sorted subsets used approximately 200 ng DNA (roughly 30,000 T cell genomes). TCRdb keeps only in-frame clones here, not all; method: immunoSEQ multiplex PCR. The sample carries 2 million to 2.5 million clones, about 92% recorded once. The sequence came from a man aged 18 to 29 in good health. Some clones in this sample may be carry-over from other donors' samples. The sequenced sample was naive CD4+ T cells from PBMCs. Subset described: CD45RA+ positively selected.

The CDR3 protein is CASSSSGAWGYTF. CDR3 nucleotides: TGCGCCAGCAGCTCCTCAGGGGCTTGGGGCTACACCTTC. V is TRBV5-1 and J is TRBJ1-2; a possible D gene is TRBD1 (6 bases). Germline values: CDR1 SGHRS, CDR2 YFSETQ. The CDR3 totals 13 residues. The V and J ends lost 3 bases and 8 bases respectively, with 14 bases between them.